Listed here is a single TCR beta chain. TCRdb keeps only in-frame clones here, not all; method: immunoSEQ multiplex PCR. The sample records roughly 92,000 clones, about 89% being singletons. The sample is drawn from a study of T cell responses to AZD1222 COVID-19 vaccine. CDR3 size: 13 residues. The germline V and J ends were trimmed by 4 bases and 3 bases, with 9 bases remaining between them. The germline V gene has CDR1 SGHDT and CDR2 YYEEEE. The chain recombines TRBV5-6 with TRBJ2-3; D call uncertain. This clonotype originated in an adult who received the AZD1222 COVID-19 vaccine. The sample here was peripheral blood, taken 28 days after the second AZD1222 dose. DNA for the CDR3: TGTGCCAGCAGCCCCCGGCTAACAGATACGCAGTATTTT. This sequence encodes CASSPRLTDTQYF.